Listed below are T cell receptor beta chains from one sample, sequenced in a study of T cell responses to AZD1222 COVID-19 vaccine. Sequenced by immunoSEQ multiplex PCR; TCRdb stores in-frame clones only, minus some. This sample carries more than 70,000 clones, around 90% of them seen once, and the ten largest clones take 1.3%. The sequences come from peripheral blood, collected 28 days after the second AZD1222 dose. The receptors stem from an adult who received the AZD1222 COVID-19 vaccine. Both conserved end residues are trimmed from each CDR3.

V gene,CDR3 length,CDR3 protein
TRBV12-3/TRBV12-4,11,ASSYQGNQPQH
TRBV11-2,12,ASTPIRNGIGQF
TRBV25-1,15,ASSDLAGDWGTDTQY
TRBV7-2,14,ASSLGGGRTGNTIY
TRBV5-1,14,ASSLDLLQGTYGYT
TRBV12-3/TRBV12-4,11,ASSFNPNTEAF
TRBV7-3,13,ASSLSRAYQETQY
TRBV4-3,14,ASSQDGAGAGDTQY
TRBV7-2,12,ASSPGSLIGEAF
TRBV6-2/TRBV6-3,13,ASSYQGGDTSEAF
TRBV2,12,ASSELGIGYGYT
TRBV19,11,ASSSGRRFEQF
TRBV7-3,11,ASRLTWLAPQF
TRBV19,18,FLVRGRGLADFPSSYEQY
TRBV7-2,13,ASSSEGGVTYEQY
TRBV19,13,ASSPWTSGSNEQF
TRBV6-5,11,ASSLQGSYEQY
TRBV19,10,ASSIAGFEQF
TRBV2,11,ASPTGGDSPLH
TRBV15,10,ATSREKYGYT
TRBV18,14,ASSFTSSGRMETQY
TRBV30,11,AWSGQLNTEAF
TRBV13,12,ASSSEQGIYGYT
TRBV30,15,AWSPPVGGSYNSPLH
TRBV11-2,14,ASSLVGEGLISPLH
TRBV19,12,ASSIHLLSEKLF
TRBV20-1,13,SASDPQGRNTEAF
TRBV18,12,ASSPPAGTTEAF
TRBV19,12,ASSIDRLGGEQY
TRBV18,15,ASSRAATPLNYNEQF
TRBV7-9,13,ASSSGATGGQPQH
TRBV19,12,ASSIGQNNQPQH
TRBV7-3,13,ASSSIAGSSNEQY
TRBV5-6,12,ASSARGKTYEQY
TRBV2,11,ASTRDYHNEQF
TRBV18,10,ASSPPPGEQF
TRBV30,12,AWSVKRQGSGYT
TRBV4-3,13,ASSQNRLASYGYT
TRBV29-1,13,SVGTGSGDYNEQF
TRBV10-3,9,ATRPGNTIY
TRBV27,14,ASSSIAARSYNEQF